This T cell receptor (beta chain) was found in a study of siplizumab effects on memory and regulatory T cells. Some clones are missing from TCRdb's copy, which holds only in-frame ones; the method was immunoSEQ multiplex PCR. The sample has about 46,000 clones, nearly 95% seen once; the top ten hold approximately 17%. Comments on this clone: Its specificity is not known.

The CDR3 is 15 residues long. V was shortened by 3 bases and J by 2 bases, with 13 bases between the two germline ends. Germline V lookup: CDR1 SGHTA, CDR2 FQGNSA. Findings of the study overall: Apparently key alloresponse contributors, naive T cells also seemed more diverse than memory cells. On average, about 70% of mappable alloreactive CD4+ clones were Treg-derived under siplizumab, against 25% to 30% in controls. Unstimulated subsets contained matches for only a minor fraction of alloreactive clones.

The sequencing input was CD8+ T cells sorted from blood. The clonotype originates from a human donor in good health. This chain connects TRBV7-2 to TRBJ1-2; D may be TRBD1 (6 bases). The chain's CDR3 is CASSFRGRGNYGYTF. CDR3 DNA sequence: TGTGCCAGCAGCTTCCGGGGCAGGGGCAACTATGGCTACACCTTC.